What follows describes a single T cell receptor (beta chain). It was with 60 Vbeta and 13 Jbeta primers that the PCR ran. Using immunoSEQ multiplex PCR, the repertoire was profiled, and TCRdb retains in-frame clones only, with some absent. The sample shows about 180,000 clones, 78% of them seen only once. This specimen belongs to a study of cytomegalovirus exposure and HLA in healthy donors. The CDR3 extends over 15 amino acids. V was pared by 2 bases and J by 7 bases, with 17 bases between. CDR1 SGHAT and CDR2 FQNNGV come from the germline V gene. Source material: PBMCs. This receptor was obtained from a woman aged 45-59 years in good health and CMV-seropositive. V gene TRBV11-2 combines with J gene TRBJ1-1; TRBD1 might be the D (6 bases). CDR3 in DNA: TGTGCCAGCAGCTTAATGCTCGCAGGGGCAGATGAAGCTTTCTTT. Protein sequence: CASSLMLAGADEAFF.